The TCR beta chain under discussion was sequenced for a study of OX40 agonist ivuxolimab in advanced cancers. Regarding the study in general: Ivuxolimab was an agonistic, fully human IgG2 monoclonal antibody directed against OX40 (CD134), a costimulatory receptor. Intravenous ivuxolimab was administered to patients every 2 weeks at six dose levels: 0.01, 0.1, 0.3, 1.5, 3 and 10 mg/kg. Among the approximately 50 dose-escalation patients, approximately 20 had hepatocellular carcinoma, 15 or so melanoma, 9 renal cell carcinoma and 9 head and neck cancer. In the dose-escalation cohort, more than 75% of patients were male, and the mean age was roughly 60 years, with a range of about 23 to 90. Prior anti-PD-1, anti-PD-L1 or anti-CTLA-4 therapy was permitted, and checkpoint inhibitors had been received by roughly 42% of dose-escalation patients. Partial responses occurred in three dose-escalation patients: two with cutaneous melanoma and one with hepatocellular carcinoma. The purpose of peripheral TCRbeta sequencing was to test whether ivuxolimab changed TCR sequence diversity and led to clonal T-cell expansion. The paper reports the monotherapy dose-escalation portion (N = 52 patients) of the phase I ivuxolimab trial. What the authors observed across the whole study: In partial responders in the 0.1-3.0 mg/kg groups, normalized peripheral clonal expansion was found to be among the lowest, especially among CD8+ T cells. On average, CD8+ T cells showed more expanded clones than CD4+ T cells after ivuxolimab. Clonal expansion of both CD4+ and CD8+ blood T cells was observed from baseline to week 6 at doses 0.1 to 3.0 mg/kg. Which antigens the clonally expanded peripheral T cells were specific for was not determined. Low levels of normalized T-cell clonal expansion were also shown by some nonresponding patients.

Regarding this clone: Its antigen has not been determined. Base-call qualities are not available, and no considerably larger clone is one nucleotide away.

Patients with autoimmune disease history or receiving systemic immunosuppression were excluded from the trial. In every dose cohort, peripheral blood was drawn for TCR sequencing at baseline, cycle 4 day 1, and cycle 7 day 1. Samples came from an open-label, multicenter, first-in-human phase I dose-escalation trial of ivuxolimab. The trial enrolled adults with locally advanced or metastatic head and neck squamous cell, hepatocellular, melanoma or renal cell carcinoma. Before TCR sequencing, CD4+ and CD8+ T cells were separately sorted from peripheral blood. For this chain, trimming is 2 bases at the V end and 7 bases at the J end, and the number of junction bases without a gene match is 5. CDR1 is given as SGHDT and CDR2 as YYEEEE, both from the germline V gene. The CDR3 runs 15 residues from the cysteine to the phenylalanine. Left in the record is the CDR3 DNA by itself, 45 bases read in frame from the first base.

Genomic DNA was isolated from the sorted cells so that the TCRbeta CDR3 region could be sequenced. TCRbeta CDR3 regions were sequenced using the immunoSEQ Assay. TCRdb took over this immuneACCESS table, retaining in-frame rearrangements with V and J assigned. Such tables are incomplete; in checked studies, under half of the missing clones stem from an unresolved V gene, and the remainder is unexplained. Here the sample has approximately 77,000 clones; approximately 92% occur a single time. The ten largest clones capture 0.5% to 0.65% of the sample. The specimen was CD4+ or CD8+ T cells sorted from blood, collected in a trial of the OX40 agonist ivuxolimab. The sequence links TRBV5-6 to TRBJ2-2; a stretch of 10 junction bases matches TRBD1. The sequence was obtained from an adult with an advanced solid tumor such as melanoma, head and neck, liver or kidney cancer. The CDR3 is CASSLGTGVGGELFF. The DNA sequence is given as TGTGCCAGCAGCTTAGGGACAGGGGTCGGCGGGGAGCTGTTTTTT.